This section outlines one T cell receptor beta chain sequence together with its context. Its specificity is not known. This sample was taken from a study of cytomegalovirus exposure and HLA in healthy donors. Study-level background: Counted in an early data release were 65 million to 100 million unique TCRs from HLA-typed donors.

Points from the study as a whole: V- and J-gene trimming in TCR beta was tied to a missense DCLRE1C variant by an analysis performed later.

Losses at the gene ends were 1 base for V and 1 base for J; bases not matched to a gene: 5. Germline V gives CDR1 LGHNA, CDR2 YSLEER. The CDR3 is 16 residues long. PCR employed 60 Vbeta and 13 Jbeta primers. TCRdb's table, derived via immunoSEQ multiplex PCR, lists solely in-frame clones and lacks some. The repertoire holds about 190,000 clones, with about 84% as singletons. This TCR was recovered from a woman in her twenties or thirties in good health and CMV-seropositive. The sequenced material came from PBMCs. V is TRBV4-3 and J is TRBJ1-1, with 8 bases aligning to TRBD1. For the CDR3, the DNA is TGCGCCAGCAGCCAAGGGCAGGGGGCTCGGAACACTGAAGCTTTCTTT. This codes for CASSQGQGARNTEAFF.